The 9 T cell receptor beta chains presented below share a single source sample, sequenced in a study of blood T cell repertoires in COVID-19. Some clones are missing from TCRdb's copy, which holds only in-frame ones; the method was immunoSEQ multiplex PCR. The sample includes some 320,000 clones, roughly nine tenths of them seen just once. Sequencing was performed on PBMCs or T cells enriched from blood (not recorded which). The receptors stem from a woman aged 45-65 years who had been exposed to COVID-19.

Only a few counts were recorded for this clone. J is TRBJ1-6 and V is TRBV6-1; perhaps TRBD1 as D (6 bases). Germline V gene data show CDR1 as MNHNS and CDR2 as SASEGT. The CDR3 covers 15 residues. Trimming stripped 1 base from V and 8 bases from J, with 12 bases between. CDR3 loop: CASSEGQVRYSPLHF. The DNA of the CDR3 is TGTGCCAGCAGTGAAGGACAGGTCCGATATTCACCCCTCCACTTT.

The V call is TRBV5-1, the J call TRBJ2-7; TRBD2 is a possible D gene (7 bases). Germline lookup yields CDR1 SGHRS and CDR2 YFSETQ. V shed 4 bases and J shed 4 bases, with 18 bases lying between them. The CDR3 spans 15 residues. Here the CDR3 DNA reads TGCGCCAGCAGCGCGGTCCCGGGGGGCGGTTACGAGCAGTACTTC. Encoded protein: CASSAVPGGGYEQYF.

This clone showed up just once. The chain is built from TRBV28 and TRBJ2-7; D is perhaps TRBD1 (6 bases). The CDR3 covers 14 residues. Germline-derived CDR1 and CDR2 are MDHEN and SYDVKM. The V end lost 5 bases, the J end lost 2 bases, and 13 bases lay between the germline ends. This CDR3 is CASSLLRTAYEQYF. Here the CDR3 DNA reads TGTGCCAGCAGTCTCCTCCGGACAGCCTACGAGCAGTACTTC.

The chain combines TRBV10-2 with TRBJ1-6; unclear D gene. The CDR3 extends over 13 amino acids. Germline assignment: CDR1 WSHSY and CDR2 SAAADI. Trimming cost V 6 bases and J 9 bases, with 12 bases left between them. CDR3 DNA sequence: TGCGCCAGCAGCGAAGCGGGAAGTTCACCCCTCCACTTT. It specifies CASSEAGSSPLHF.

This CDR3 is CAWSTMPGLAAYNEQFF. Here the CDR3 DNA reads TGTGCCTGGAGTACCATGCCTGGACTAGCGGCTTACAATGAGCAGTTCTTC. The V gene is TRBV30, the J gene TRBJ2-1; 10 bases align to TRBD2. The CDR3 is 17 residues long. V was pared by 2 bases and J by 4 bases, with 11 bases of the junction left unmatched. The germline CDR1 and CDR2 sequences are GTSNPN and SVGIG (reference sequence).

The chain employs TRBV5-4 and TRBJ2-1; unclear D gene. This CDR3 is 15 amino acids long. V lost 1 base and J lost 0, with 8 bases in between. Germline V gene sequence: CDR1 SGHNT, CDR2 YYREEE (reference sequence). This chain's CDR3 is CASSLSSPSYNEQFF. The CDR3 DNA sequence: TGTGCCAGCAGCTTGTCGAGCCCCTCCTACAATGAGCAGTTCTTC.

V is TRBV6-2 or TRBV6-3 and J is TRBJ2-7, with D possibly TRBD1 on 5 matching bases. The CDR3 runs to 16 residues. Looked up from germline, CDR1 is MNHEY and CDR2 is SVGEGT. Deletions cut 2 bases from V and 0 bases from J, with 14 bases between. CDR3 bases: TGTGCCAGCAGTTACGCCCCGGGCAGGGTCTCCTACGAGCAGTACTTC. Translation gives CASSYAPGRVSYEQYF.

The rearrangement uses TRBV6-1 and TRBJ2-7, with 7 bases aligning to TRBD2. Looked up from germline, CDR1 is MNHNS and CDR2 is SASEGT. This CDR3 contains 15 residues. V was clipped by 9 bases and J by 2 bases; unmatched bases: 13. The CDR3 DNA reads as TGTGCCAGTCTAAATGCGGGGGAAAGCGCCTACGAGCAGTACTTC. Protein: CASLNAGESAYEQYF.

The chain joins TRBV12-3 or TRBV12-4 to TRBJ2-7; maybe TRBD2 (6 bases). This CDR3 comprises 13 residues. V dropped 1 base and J dropped 3 bases, with 7 bases sitting between them. The DNA for the CDR3 is TGTGCCAGCAGTTTAGGGACTAACTACGAGCAGTACTTC. Protein sequence: CASSLGTNYEQYF.